The 23 T cell receptor beta chains reported below all come from one sample, sequenced in a study of T cells in Graves' hyperthyroidism and ophthalmopathy. TCR beta CDR3 regions were amplified from RNA transcripts. The HTBI primer set served for first-round RT-PCR of the TCR CDR3. TCRdb itself ran the multiplex PCR reads through MiXCR, one entry per CDR3 protein. Among nearly 600,000 distinct CDR3 sequences, about 15% were seen once, and the ten largest hold roughly 5.7%. Sequencing was performed on blood. These receptors all stem from a woman in her 30s with Graves' hyperthyroidism that later progressed to Graves' ophthalmopathy.

This clonotype was seen a handful of times. A much larger clone lies a single base off, so this may be a read error. The CDR3 DNA follows: TGTGCCAGCAGTCGGGGCAGGACAGTGAACACTGAAGCTTTCTTT. Amino acid sequence: CASSRGRTVNTEAFF. The chain joins TRBV6-1 to TRBJ1-1, with D perhaps matching TRBD1 (6 bases). CDR1 and CDR2 (germline): MNHNS, SASEGT. V was shortened by 5 bases and J by 0 bases, with 13 bases between the two germline ends. The CDR3 contains 15 residues.

This clonotype was recorded many times. The J gene is TRBJ2-7, the V gene TRBV5-1; D unresolved. The CDR3 sequence is 10 residues long. In germline, CDR1 is SGHRS, CDR2 YFSETQ. V was pared by 5 bases and J by 4 bases, with 4 bases between. CDR3 bases: TGCGCCAGCAGTCCTTACGAGCAGTACTTC. Translating gives CASSPYEQYF. Full variable domain (rest looked up from reference TRBV5-1 and TRBJ2-7): KAGVTQTPRYLIKTRGQQVTLSCSPISGHRSVSWYQQTPGQGLQFLFEYFSETQRNKGNFPGRFSGRQFSNSRSEMNVSTLELGDSALYLCASSPYEQYFGPGTRLTVT.

This clonotype showed up many times. V and J are TRBV7-6 and TRBJ2-3, with TRBD2 matching over 10 bases. The CDR3 is made up of 15 amino acids. Germline V lookup: CDR1 SGHVS, CDR2 FNYEAQ. Trimming cost V 5 bases and J 8 bases; bases outside gene matches: 10. CDR3 nucleotide sequence: TGTGCCAGCAGCATCGGGACTAGCGTCACCGGTACGCAGTATTTT. This sequence encodes CASSIGTSVTGTQYF.

This clonotype was detected ten times or more. V gene TRBV2 combines with J gene TRBJ2-2, with D possibly being TRBD1 or TRBD2 (5 bases each). In germline, CDR1 is SNHLY, CDR2 FYNNEI. V was shortened by 5 bases and J by 5 bases, with 6 bases between the two germline ends. CDR3 length equals 12 residues. The CDR3 protein is CASSWGTGELFF. The CDR3 nucleotides read TGTGCCAGCAGTTGGGGGACCGGGGAGCTGTTTTTT.

This clonotype has at least ten counts. CDR3 sequence (DNA): TGTGCCAGCACCGCATTAACCCCCTACGAGCAGTACTTC. It encodes CASTALTPYEQYF. The rearrangement links TRBV2 to TRBJ2-7; D unclear. V lost 7 bases and J 2 bases, leaving 12 bases between the germline ends. The CDR3 loop spans 13 amino acids. The germline V gene has CDR1 SNHLY and CDR2 FYNNEI.

This clonotype was counted at least ten times. The J gene is TRBJ2-2, the V gene TRBV27, with D perhaps assigned TRBD1 or TRBD2 (6 bases each). V lost 6 bases, J lost 5 bases, and 13 bases lay in between. Per germline, CDR1 MNHEY and CDR2 SMNVEV (reference sequence). The CDR3 covers 14 residues. The chain's CDR3 is CASRQGGGTGELFF. CDR3 DNA sequence: TGTGCCAGCAGACAGGGTGGAGGGACCGGGGAGCTGTTTTTT.

This clonotype was counted at least ten times. The chain carries TRBV2 and TRBJ2-3, with 11 positions matching TRBD2. The CDR3 spans 17 residues. The J segment lost 0 bases and the V segment lost 7 bases, leaving 9 bases of the junction unmatched. Per the germline V gene, CDR1 is SNHLY and CDR2 is FYNNEI. CDR3 residues: CASTKLAGDRSTDTQYF. The CDR3 nucleotides are TGTGCCAGCACGAAACTAGCGGGAGATAGGAGCACAGATACGCAGTATTTT.

The sample holds a few counts of this clonotype. V and J are TRBV5-1 and TRBJ2-1, with 7 bases aligning to TRBD2. After removal of 0 bases from V and 15 bases from J, the junction contained 9 bases not matched to a gene. This CDR3 comprises 13 residues. In germline, CDR1 is SGHRS, CDR2 YFSETQ. CDR3 in amino acids: CASSLGLAEGLFF. CDR3 nucleotides: TGCGCCAGCAGCTTGGGACTAGCAGAGGGTTTGTTCTTC.

This clonotype occurred many times. The chain uses TRBV7-2 and TRBJ2-1; 8 positions agree with TRBD1. J lost 6 bases, V lost 3 bases, and 4 bases had no gene match. This CDR3 has 14 amino acids. Germline lookup yields CDR1 SGHTA and CDR2 FQGNSA. CDR3 bases: TGTGCCAGCAGCTTGGGACAGGTATCCAATGAGCAGTTCTTC. Encoded protein: CASSLGQVSNEQFF.

About this clonotype: A much larger clone differs from this one at a single base, so this may be a read error. The chain uses TRBV29-1 and TRBJ2-1; the D call may be TRBD1 or TRBD2 (5 bases each). V lost 5 bases and J lost 4, with 15 bases in between. CDR1 and CDR2 (germline): SQVTM, ANQGSEA. The CDR3 totals 14 residues. CDR3 loop: CSVIRDETYNEQFF. The CDR3 DNA reads TGCAGCGTTATACGGGACGAGACTTACAATGAGCAGTTCTTC.

The sample holds many counts of this clonotype. The chain joins TRBV19 to TRBJ2-1; a possible D gene is TRBD1 (6 bases). The ends were cut back, 3 bases at V and 5 bases at J, with 8 bases in the middle. There are 13 residues in the CDR3. Germline assignment: CDR1 LNHDA and CDR2 SQIVND (reference sequence). The CDR3: CASSIGQNNEQFF. For the CDR3, the DNA is TGTGCCAGTAGTATCGGACAGAACAATGAGCAGTTCTTC.

This clonotype was recorded at least ten times. At one end, the junction sequence differs from germline, possibly due to a read error. The genes are TRBV6-1 and TRBJ1-2; no clear D gene. Germline-derived CDR1 and CDR2 are MNHNS and SASEGT. The CDR3 loop spans 15 amino acids. The CDR3 DNA reads as TGTGCCAGCGGTGACCCCTCCTGGCAGAATAATGGCTACACCTTC. Translated, it gives CASGDPSWQNNGYTF.

CDR3 residues: CASSTGALNTEAFF. The CDR3 DNA reads as TGTGCCAGCAGTACTGGGGCCCTGAACACTGAAGCTTTCTTT. V and J are TRBV6-1 and TRBJ1-1, with TRBD1 as a possible D gene (5 bases). This CDR3 region has 14 residues. The V gene's germline CDR1 is MNHNS and CDR2 SASEGT. V lost 5 bases and J lost 0, with 10 bases in between.

This clonotype was picked up many times. This rearrangement joins TRBV9 to TRBJ1-4; D possibly corresponds to TRBD1 (5 bases). There are 14 residues in the CDR3. Trimming took 4 bases from V and 3 from J, leaving 10 bases between them. CDR1 SGDLS and CDR2 YYNGEE come from the germline V gene. CDR3 loop: CASSSTGANEKLFF. In nucleotides, the CDR3 is TGTGCCAGCAGCTCAACAGGAGCTAATGAAAAACTGTTTTTT. Full variable domain (rest looked up from reference TRBV9 and TRBJ1-4): DSGVTQTPKHLITATGQRVTLRCSPRSGDLSVYWYQQSLDQGLQFLIQYYNGEERAKGNILERFSAQQFPDLHSELNLSSLELGDSALYFCASSSTGANEKLFFGSGTQLSVL.

This clonotype occurred once. A much more abundant neighbour one base away suggests this may be a read error. The chain links TRBV7-9 to TRBJ1-1, with no clear D. Trimming removed 5 bases at V and 10 bases at J, with 17 bases between. The CDR3 is 13 amino acids. CDR1 is SEHNR, CDR2 FQNEAQ, per germline (reference sequence). CDR3 amino acids: CASSTSASGAAFF. DNA of the CDR3: TGTGCCAGCAGCACCTCTGCTTCGGGTGCAGCTTTCTTT.

This clonotype was counted ten times or more. The V and J genes are TRBV7-3 and TRBJ1-1, with D uncertain. In germline, CDR1 is SGHTA, CDR2 FQGTGA. V was clipped by 2 bases and J by 0 bases, with 10 bases between them. CDR3 length: 15 amino acids. This CDR3 reads CASSLAGQLNTEAFF. The CDR3 DNA reads TGTGCCAGCAGCTTAGCTGGGCAGCTGAACACTGAAGCTTTCTTT.

The genes are TRBV25-1 and TRBJ2-2, with TRBD1 identical over 9 bases. Trimming removed 3 bases from V and 5 bases from J; junction bases left unmatched: 7. Germline CDR1 MGHDK, CDR2 SYGVNS. The CDR3 runs to 16 residues. In nucleotides, the CDR3 is TGTGCCAGCAGTGATGCGAGACAGGGGGTTACCGGGGAGCTGTTTTTT. Protein product: CASSDARQGVTGELFF.

This clonotype was recorded at least ten times. V gene TRBV28 combines with J gene TRBJ2-2; weak D call: TRBD2 (5 bases). The CDR3 length is 16 residues. The V gene lost 4 bases and the J gene lost 4 bases, with 16 bases spanning the gap. Looked up from germline, CDR1 is MDHEN and CDR2 is SYDVKM. Written as DNA, the CDR3 is TGTGCCAGCAGTTCCCCCGGACGACGGGGCACCGGGGAGCTGTTTTTT. Its protein is CASSSPGRRGTGELFF.

The table lists this clonotype with many counts. This chain links TRBV6-1 with TRBJ2-3, with D possibly being TRBD2 (5 bases). The CDR3 is 14 amino acids. V dropped 4 bases and J dropped 0 bases, with 8 bases sitting between them. CDR1 is MNHNS, CDR2 SASEGT, per germline. As DNA, the CDR3 is TGTGCCAGCAGTGCCGGGATTAGCACAGATACGCAGTATTTT. It translates to CASSAGISTDTQYF.

There are many counts of this clonotype. J is TRBJ1-1 and V is TRBV19; D is unclear. V lost 5 bases and J lost 3, with 13 bases in between. The CDR3 is made up of 14 amino acids. Germline lookup yields CDR1 LNHDA and CDR2 SQIVND (reference sequence). CDR3 nucleotides: TGTGCCAGTAGTCCCAGCAGTTTTTACACTGAAGCTTTCTTT. Translating it yields CASSPSSFYTEAFF.

Only a few counts were recorded for this clonotype. The rearrangement links TRBV28 to TRBJ2-2; TRBD1 matches at 11 bases. The V and J ends lost 6 bases and 6 bases, in that order; junction bases with no gene match: 3. There are 14 residues in the CDR3. CDR1 and CDR2 (germline): MDHEN, SYDVKM. CDR3 sequence (DNA): TGTGCCAGCAGCGGACAGGGGGCAGCCGGGGAGCTGTTTTTT. This gives the protein CASSGQGAAGELFF. Based on the CDR3 plus reference TRBV28 and TRBJ2-2, the full variable domain is DVKVTQSSRYLVKRTGEKVFLECVQDMDHENMFWYRQDPGLGLRLIYFSYDVKMKEKGDIPEGYSVSREKKERFSLILESASTNQTSMYLCASSGQGAAGELFFGEGSRLTVL.

This clonotype occurred a few times. The chain combines TRBV4-2 with TRBJ1-6; tentative D call: TRBD1 (5 bases). Germline CDR1 and CDR2: LGHNA and YNFKEQ. Between the trimmed V and J ends, which lost 2 bases and 8 bases, there was a span of 16 bases. There are 16 residues in the CDR3. DNA of the CDR3: TGTGCCAGCAGCCAACCCAGAGGCAGGGTGGATTCACCCCTCCACTTT. This translates into CASSQPRGRVDSPLHF.

This clonotype was observed at least ten times. The chain combines TRBV24-1 with TRBJ2-5; D uncertain. This CDR3 spans 13 amino acids. Germline values: CDR1 KGHDR, CDR2 SFDVKD. Trimming took off 0 bases at V and 0 bases at J, with 1 base between the two ends. The CDR3 sequence: CATSDLNQETQYF. The CDR3, as DNA: TGTGCCACCAGTGATTTGAACCAAGAGACCCAGTACTTC.